A selection of T cell receptor beta chains follows, all from one sample in a study of vaccination effects on CD4 cells after COVID-19. These receptors lack a known antigen. Profiled with immunoSEQ multiplex PCR; TCRdb holds only in-frame clones, not every one. The table has tens of thousands of clones, about three quarters seen once. The sequenced sample was CD4+ T cells from PBMCs cultured with HCoV-NL63 spike peptides, obtained before COVID-19 vaccination. The source is a human donor who received a COVID-19 vaccine. Each CDR3 is given with its conserved first and last residue. The order of the fields is D gene, V gene, J gene, clone size, CDR3 DNA, CDR3 protein. D genes are given only for firm matches. Size tells how often a clone was seen (once, few, many) or the class of an expanded clone, and some rows leave it out.

D gene: NA; V gene: TRBV5-1; J gene: TRBJ2-1; clone size: once; CDR3 DNA: TGCGCCAGCAGCTTGGCTATCTTGCGGATCTACAATGAGCAGTTCTTC; CDR3 protein: CASSLAILRIYNEQFF
D gene: NA; V gene: TRBV28; J gene: TRBJ2-7; clone size: NA; CDR3 DNA: TGTGCCAGCAGTTCACCCGACGGCCGCTACGAGCAGTACTTC; CDR3 protein: CASSSPDGRYEQYF
D gene: TRBD1; V gene: TRBV27; J gene: TRBJ2-2; clone size: few; CDR3 DNA: TGTGCCAGCAGTTTCAGAACAGGGGTTACCACCGGGGAGCTGTTTTTT; CDR3 protein: CASSFRTGVTTGELFF
D gene: NA; V gene: TRBV2; J gene: TRBJ1-5; clone size: NA; CDR3 DNA: TGTGCCAGCAGTGTTCGTCCAGGAACGGTGCCCCAGCATTTT; CDR3 protein: CASSVRPGTVPQHF
D gene: TRBD1; V gene: TRBV19; J gene: TRBJ1-2; clone size: NA; CDR3 DNA: TGTGCCAGTAGTCCGAGACAGGGGGGCGGTGGCTATGGCTACACCTTC; CDR3 protein: CASSPRQGGGGYGYTF
D gene: NA; V gene: TRBV9; J gene: TRBJ2-3; clone size: NA; CDR3 DNA: TGTGCCAGCAGCGAGTTGAGTAGCGGTGTCACAGATACGCAGTATTTT; CDR3 protein: CASSELSSGVTDTQYF
D gene: TRBD1; V gene: TRBV15; J gene: TRBJ2-7; clone size: NA; CDR3 DNA: TGTGCCACCAGCAGTACTTGGGGACAGGGGCACGAGCAGTACTTC; CDR3 protein: CATSSTWGQGHEQYF
D gene: TRBD1; V gene: TRBV9; J gene: TRBJ1-4; clone size: NA; CDR3 DNA: TGTGCCAGCAGCACCTGGACAGGGACAACTAATGAAAAACTGTTTTTT; CDR3 protein: CASSTWTGTTNEKLFF
D gene: NA; V gene: TRBV2; J gene: TRBJ1-6; clone size: few; CDR3 DNA: TGTGCCAGCAGTCCGCGGGAGAATTCACCCCTCCACTTT; CDR3 protein: CASSPRENSPLHF
D gene: NA; V gene: TRBV14; J gene: TRBJ2-6; clone size: NA; CDR3 DNA: TGTGCCAGCAGCCGTGAACGGATCTCTGGGGCCAACGTCCTGACTTTC; CDR3 protein: CASSRERISGANVLTF
D gene: NA; V gene: TRBV27; J gene: TRBJ1-4; clone size: NA; CDR3 DNA: TGTGCCAGCAGTTCGAAACAGACAACTAATGAAAAACTGTTTTTT; CDR3 protein: CASSSKQTTNEKLFF
D gene: TRBD1; V gene: TRBV28; J gene: TRBJ2-1; clone size: NA; CDR3 DNA: TGTGCCAGCAGAAGTAGACAGGGGGCCTCCTACAATGAGCAGTTCTTC; CDR3 protein: CASRSRQGASYNEQFF
D gene: TRBD1; V gene: TRBV29-1; J gene: TRBJ2-7; clone size: NA; CDR3 DNA: TGCAGCGTGGGGCGGACAGGGAGGAACGAGCAGTACTTC; CDR3 protein: CSVGRTGRNEQYF
D gene: NA; V gene: TRBV6-6; J gene: TRBJ2-1; clone size: NA; CDR3 DNA: TGTGCCAGCAGTTCCGTAGTAGCTGGGGATGAGCAGTTCTTC; CDR3 protein: CASSSVVAGDEQFF
D gene: TRBD2; V gene: TRBV5-5; J gene: TRBJ2-3; clone size: NA; CDR3 DNA: TGTGCCAGCAGCCTGGGGGCTAGCGGGAGATCAGATACGCAGTATTTT; CDR3 protein: CASSLGASGRSDTQYF
D gene: TRBD1; V gene: TRBV29-1; J gene: TRBJ1-5; clone size: once; CDR3 DNA: TGCAGCGTGGGGGACAGTCTGTCTCAGCCCCAGCATTTT; CDR3 protein: CSVGDSLSQPQHF
D gene: NA; V gene: TRBV6-4; J gene: TRBJ1-6; clone size: NA; CDR3 DNA: TGTGCCAGACACAGGAAGCATAATTCACCCCTCCACTTT; CDR3 protein: CARHRKHNSPLHF
D gene: TRBD2; V gene: TRBV28; J gene: TRBJ2-7; clone size: NA; CDR3 DNA: TGTGCCAGCAGTTCTCCCGGGACTAGCGGGAGTAACGAGCAGTACTTC; CDR3 protein: CASSSPGTSGSNEQYF
D gene: NA; V gene: TRBV28; J gene: TRBJ2-7; clone size: NA; CDR3 DNA: TGTGCCAGCACTCTTGGACAGACCTACGAGCAGTACTTC; CDR3 protein: CASTLGQTYEQYF
D gene: NA; V gene: TRBV7-2; J gene: TRBJ1-1; clone size: few; CDR3 DNA: TGTGCCAGCAGCTTAGGTGGGGCGAACACTGAAGCTTTCTTT; CDR3 protein: CASSLGGANTEAFF
D gene: NA; V gene: TRBV4-3; J gene: TRBJ2-7; clone size: NA; CDR3 DNA: TGCGCCAGCAGCCAAGAACTTCACTCCTACGAGCAGTACTTC; CDR3 protein: CASSQELHSYEQYF
D gene: NA; V gene: TRBV29-1; J gene: TRBJ2-5; clone size: NA; CDR3 DNA: TGCAGCGTTTCCCGCCGGACTCAAGAGACCCAGTACTTC; CDR3 protein: CSVSRRTQETQYF
D gene: NA; V gene: TRBV5-1; J gene: TRBJ1-1; clone size: NA; CDR3 DNA: TGCGCCAGCAGCTTGGGGCCGGGATATGGGACTGAAGCTTTCTTT; CDR3 protein: CASSLGPGYGTEAFF
D gene: TRBD2; V gene: TRBV11-3; J gene: TRBJ2-3; clone size: NA; CDR3 DNA: TGTGCCAGCGCACCGGGACTAGGAAGGGATACGCAGTATTTT; CDR3 protein: CASAPGLGRDTQYF
D gene: TRBD1; V gene: TRBV19; J gene: TRBJ2-1; clone size: NA; CDR3 DNA: TGTGCCAGCGCTCCACCCGGGACAGGGATCGATAATGAGCAGTTCTTC; CDR3 protein: CASAPPGTGIDNEQFF
D gene: TRBD1; V gene: TRBV7-9; J gene: TRBJ1-4; clone size: NA; CDR3 DNA: TGTGCCAGCAGCCTCGACAGGGGAGCTAATGAAAAACTGTTTTTT; CDR3 protein: CASSLDRGANEKLFF
D gene: TRBD1; V gene: TRBV6-6; J gene: TRBJ2-7; clone size: NA; CDR3 DNA: TGTGCCAGCAGTCGGGACAGGTTTTCTTACGAGCAGTACTTC; CDR3 protein: CASSRDRFSYEQYF
D gene: NA; V gene: TRBV18; J gene: TRBJ2-3; clone size: NA; CDR3 DNA: TGTGCCAGCTCCCCAGGGACGGGGGTATCTGGCACAGATACGCAGTATTTT; CDR3 protein: CASSPGTGVSGTDTQYF
D gene: NA; V gene: TRBV19; J gene: TRBJ1-1; clone size: NA; CDR3 DNA: TGTGCCAGTAGTACCTCGGGGGGCCTCATGAACACTGAAGCTTTCTTT; CDR3 protein: CASSTSGGLMNTEAFF
D gene: NA; V gene: TRBV9; J gene: TRBJ1-3; clone size: NA; CDR3 DNA: TGTGCCAGCAGCGTAGACCCAGGTAATACTGGAAACACCATATATTTT; CDR3 protein: CASSVDPGNTGNTIYF
D gene: NA; V gene: TRBV6-5; J gene: TRBJ1-5; clone size: few; CDR3 DNA: TGTGCCAGCAGTTCTCAGTATAGCAATCAGCCCCAGCATTTT; CDR3 protein: CASSSQYSNQPQHF
D gene: NA; V gene: TRBV27; J gene: TRBJ1-2; clone size: NA; CDR3 DNA: TGTGCCAGCAGTTTAGCGGGAATGCGAGCTGGCTACACCTTC; CDR3 protein: CASSLAGMRAGYTF
D gene: TRBD2; V gene: TRBV7-3; J gene: TRBJ2-3; clone size: once; CDR3 DNA: TGTGCCAGCAGCTCTCAGAGCGGGGGGATCATGGATACGCAGTATTTT; CDR3 protein: CASSSQSGGIMDTQYF
D gene: TRBD2; V gene: TRBV2; J gene: TRBJ2-2; clone size: NA; CDR3 DNA: TGTGCCAGCAGCGCGGCGGAGGGAGGGTCGGCCGGGGAGCTGTTTTTT; CDR3 protein: CASSAAEGGSAGELFF
D gene: NA; V gene: TRBV5-4; J gene: TRBJ1-2; clone size: NA; CDR3 DNA: TGTGCCAGCAGCTTGGGGTTGGGGTCCTATGGCTACACCTTC; CDR3 protein: CASSLGLGSYGYTF
D gene: NA; V gene: TRBV28; J gene: TRBJ1-2; clone size: NA; CDR3 DNA: TGTGCCAGCAGTTCAAGCGGGACACTGACTTTCTATGGCTACACCTTC; CDR3 protein: CASSSSGTLTFYGYTF
D gene: NA; V gene: TRBV18; J gene: TRBJ2-1; clone size: NA; CDR3 DNA: TGTGCCAGCTCACCACGGGCGGATCCCTACAATGAGCAGTTCTTC; CDR3 protein: CASSPRADPYNEQFF
D gene: NA; V gene: TRBV30; J gene: TRBJ2-4; clone size: NA; CDR3 DNA: TGTGCCTGGAGTGTACGTTCTGTCGGAGGGATAAACATTCAGTACTTC; CDR3 protein: CAWSVRSVGGINIQYF
D gene: TRBD1; V gene: TRBV6-1; J gene: TRBJ2-7; clone size: NA; CDR3 DNA: TGTGCCAGCAGTGAAGGGGGACAGGGGCATATGAACTTC; CDR3 protein: CASSEGGQGHMNF
D gene: TRBD1; V gene: TRBV10-3; J gene: TRBJ1-2; clone size: NA; CDR3 DNA: TGTGCCACCGGCTATGACAGGGGTGGCTACACCTTC; CDR3 protein: CATGYDRGGYTF
D gene: NA; V gene: TRBV18; J gene: TRBJ1-4; clone size: NA; CDR3 DNA: TGTGCCAGCTCACCCCGACAGACGGGGGCTAATGAAAAACTGTTTTTT; CDR3 protein: CASSPRQTGANEKLFF
D gene: TRBD2; V gene: TRBV3-1/TRBV3-2; J gene: TRBJ2-1; clone size: NA; CDR3 DNA: TGTGCCAGCAGCCAATGGGGAGCGGGAGGGATCAATGAGCAGTTCTTC; CDR3 protein: CASSQWGAGGINEQFF
D gene: NA; V gene: TRBV5-6; J gene: TRBJ1-1; clone size: NA; CDR3 DNA: TGTGCCAGCAGCTTGGCCCTAGGGACCACTGAAGCTTTCTTT; CDR3 protein: CASSLALGTTEAFF
D gene: NA; V gene: TRBV7-9; J gene: TRBJ2-1; clone size: few; CDR3 DNA: TGTGCCAGCAGCTCTGGGGGACTTAGGAGGGATGAGCAGTTCTTC; CDR3 protein: CASSSGGLRRDEQFF
D gene: NA; V gene: TRBV7-2; J gene: TRBJ1-1; clone size: NA; CDR3 DNA: TGTGCCAGCAGCTTAGGCGGCGGAATGAACACTGAAGCTTTCTTT; CDR3 protein: CASSLGGGMNTEAFF
D gene: NA; V gene: TRBV2; J gene: TRBJ1-2; clone size: NA; CDR3 DNA: TGTGCCAGCAGTGATGACACAGGGAGCAACTATGGCTACACCTTC; CDR3 protein: CASSDDTGSNYGYTF
D gene: NA; V gene: TRBV27; J gene: TRBJ1-5; clone size: NA; CDR3 DNA: TGTGCCAGCAGTTTAGAGGGACCCCATCAGCCCCAGCATTTT; CDR3 protein: CASSLEGPHQPQHF
D gene: NA; V gene: TRBV30; J gene: TRBJ1-1; clone size: NA; CDR3 DNA: TGTGCCTGGAGTCCCGTATTCACTGAAGCTTTCTTT; CDR3 protein: CAWSPVFTEAFF
D gene: TRBD1; V gene: TRBV5-1; J gene: TRBJ1-1; clone size: NA; CDR3 DNA: TGCGCCAGCAGCCCCGGGACAGCGAACACTGAAGCTTTCTTT; CDR3 protein: CASSPGTANTEAFF